Following are 29 T cell receptor beta chains from one sample sequenced in a study of T cell responses to AZD1222 COVID-19 vaccine. Assay: immunoSEQ multiplex PCR; the TCRdb copy retains only in-frame clones and omits some. Among more than 150,000 clones listed, 80% to 95% were seen once. The source was peripheral blood, collected 28 days after the second AZD1222 dose. Source of these receptors: an adult who received the AZD1222 COVID-19 vaccine.

This chain uses TRBV4-1 with TRBJ1-4; D may be TRBD1 (5 bases). From germline, CDR1 is MGHRA and CDR2 YSYEKL. Trimming stripped 1 base from V and 8 bases from J, with 8 bases between. The CDR3 covers 13 residues. The CDR3 loop reads CASSQVPGEKLFF. CDR3 nucleotides: TGCGCCAGCAGCCAAGTTCCAGGGGAAAAACTGTTTTTT.

The V and J genes are TRBV19 and TRBJ2-7, with D maybe TRBD1 (5 bases). Germline-derived CDR1 and CDR2 are LNHDA and SQIVND (reference sequence). The CDR3 totals 14 residues. Deletions cut 7 bases from V and 0 bases from J, with 13 bases between. This CDR3 reads CASTAGSFSYEQYF. DNA of the CDR3: TGTGCCAGTACCGCAGGGTCTTTCTCCTACGAGCAGTACTTC.

This sequence joins TRBV25-1 and TRBJ1-4; 8 bases map to TRBD1. CDR1 is MGHDK, CDR2 SYGVNS, per germline. Trimming took 5 bases from V and 7 from J; bases not matched to a gene: 6. CDR3 size: 14 residues. In DNA form, the CDR3 reads TGTGCCAGCAGTAGACAGGGGACGAGTGAAAAACTGTTTTTT. The encoded protein is CASSRQGTSEKLFF.

The V and J genes are TRBV24-1 and TRBJ2-1; no clear D. Germline V gene lookup returns CDR1 KGHDR and CDR2 SFDVKD. Between the trimmed V and J ends, which lost 7 bases and 4 bases, there was a span of 4 bases. The length of the CDR3 is 11 residues. DNA of the CDR3: TGTGCCACCAGCTATTACAATGAGCAGTTCTTC. Translating it yields CATSYYNEQFF.

The J gene is TRBJ1-1, the V gene TRBV7-3, with D possibly being TRBD1 (5 bases). The V gene lost 2 bases and the J gene lost 0 bases, with 13 bases spanning the gap. CDR3 length: 16 residues. Germline-derived CDR1 and CDR2 are SGHTA and FQGTGA. As DNA, the CDR3 is TGTGCCAGCAGCTTATCGGGACCGGGGTTGAACACTGAAGCTTTCTTT. This sequence encodes CASSLSGPGLNTEAFF.

The table lists this clone with a count of one. The chain carries TRBV24-1 and TRBJ2-2; a weak D match, TRBD2 (6 bases). Trimming shortened V by 1 base and J by 5 bases, and 13 bases separated the two germline ends. CDR3 size: 16 residues. Germline CDR1 and CDR2: KGHDR and SFDVKD. CDR3 nucleotide sequence: TGTGCCACCAGTGATTTTCCCGCGGGGAGGACCGGGGAGCTGTTTTTT. It is translated as CATSDFPAGRTGELFF.

This clone has a single count. V gene TRBV5-7 combines with J gene TRBJ1-4; D perhaps matches TRBD1 (5 bases). TRBV5-7 is reported as an ORF; its role is uncertain. V was pared by 2 bases and J by 8 bases, with 10 bases between. The CDR3 has 13 amino acids. CDR3 sequence reads: CASSFAGIEKLFF. The CDR3 DNA reads TGTGCCAGCAGCTTTGCAGGGATCGAAAAACTGTTTTTT.

The J gene is TRBJ1-1, the V gene TRBV6-5; D is perhaps TRBD1 (5 bases). This CDR3 has 13 residues. Germline-derived CDR1 and CDR2 are MNHEY and SVGAGI. Trimming removed 11 bases at V and 6 bases at J, with 19 bases between. The CDR3 here is CASWPGDRPEAFF. In DNA, the CDR3 is TGTGCCTCATGGCCCGGGGACCGGCCTGAAGCTTTCTTT.

This chain uses TRBV30 with TRBJ1-4; 7 nucleotides line up with TRBD1. Trimming at V came to 2 bases and at J to 3 bases, leaving 6 bases not matched to a gene. The CDR3 contains 15 residues. Germline CDR1 is GTSNPN and CDR2 is SVGIG (reference sequence). In nucleotides, the CDR3 is TGTGCCTGGAGTAAGGGGGCCAGACCTAATGAAAAACTGTTTTTT. Amino acids: CAWSKGARPNEKLFF.

This chain links TRBV5-1 with TRBJ1-1; tentatively, D is TRBD1 (5 bases). CDR1 is SGHRS and CDR2 is YFSETQ in the germline V gene. This CDR3 has 12 residues. Deletions cut 5 bases from V and 3 bases from J, with 8 bases between. CDR3 region: CASRKGDTEAFF. The CDR3 region has the DNA TGCGCCAGCAGGAAAGGGGACACTGAAGCTTTCTTT. Looking up the rest from reference TRBV5-1 and TRBJ1-1 gives the full variable domain: KAGVTQTPRYLIKTRGQQVTLSCSPISGHRSVSWYQQTPGQGLQFLFEYFSETQRNKGNFPGRFSGRQFSNSRSEMNVSTLELGDSALYLCASRKGDTEAFFGQGTRLTVV.

This chain connects TRBV5-6 to TRBJ1-2; D might be TRBD1 (6 bases). The CDR3 sequence is 13 residues long. Deletions cut 5 bases from V and 8 bases from J, with 16 bases between. Germline V gene lookup returns CDR1 SGHDT and CDR2 YYEEEE. The CDR3 DNA sequence: TGTGCCAGCAGAATCATAACAGGGAACGGCTACACCTTC. This codes for CASRIITGNGYTF.

J is TRBJ2-5 and V is TRBV27, with D perhaps TRBD2 (6 bases). Trimming cost V 5 bases and J 0 bases, with 16 bases left between them. The CDR3 is 16 amino acids. The V gene's germline CDR1 is MNHEY and CDR2 SMNVEV (reference sequence). This chain's CDR3 is CASSTGDFPYQETQYF. The CDR3 DNA reads TGTGCCAGCAGTACCGGGGACTTCCCATACCAAGAGACCCAGTACTTC.

This chain uses TRBV4-3 with TRBJ2-3; TRBD2 might be the D (5 bases). Deletions cut 1 base from V and 4 bases from J, with 12 bases between. This CDR3 has 15 residues. Germline V gene sequence: CDR1 LGHNA, CDR2 YSLEER. CDR3 bases: TGCGCCAGCAGCCAAGTGGGTAGCGAAGCAGATACGCAGTATTTT. Residues: CASSQVGSEADTQYF.

V gene TRBV4-2 combines with J gene TRBJ2-1; the D gene is possibly TRBD1 (6 bases). CDR3 length: 16 residues. The germline CDR1 and CDR2 sequences are LGHNA and YNFKEQ. V was shortened by 0 bases and J by 6 bases, with 15 bases between the two germline ends. The CDR3 DNA reads as TGTGCCAGCAGCCAAGAGGGGCAGGGGATCGGCAATGAGCAGTTCTTC. Protein: CASSQEGQGIGNEQFF.

This clone was detected only once. This sequence joins TRBV28 and TRBJ2-7; 12 bases match TRBD1. Germline CDR1 and CDR2: MDHEN and SYDVKM. Germline trimming cut 7 bases from V and 4 bases from J; bases unmatched to any gene: 5. The CDR3 is 14 residues long. CDR3 amino acids: CASNSGQGAYEQYF. The CDR3 nucleotides are TGTGCCAGCAACTCGGGACAGGGGGCATACGAGCAGTACTTC.

V usage is TRBV18 and J usage is TRBJ1-2, with D perhaps matching TRBD1 (6 bases). V dropped 1 base and J dropped 2 bases, with 14 bases sitting between them. This CDR3 has 16 residues. CDR1 and CDR2 (germline): KGHSH, LQKENI. CDR3 DNA: TGTGCCAGCTCACCACTAGGGAGGGACACGAACTATGGCTACACCTTC. This encodes CASSPLGRDTNYGYTF.

This clone showed up just once. The chain recombines TRBV3-1 (or the pseudogene TRBV3-2) with TRBJ2-7, with D maybe TRBD2 (5 bases). Trimming stripped 1 base from V and 6 bases from J, with 13 bases between. The CDR3 covers 14 residues. Germline CDR1 reads LGHDT; CDR2 reads YNNKEL (reference sequence). CDR3 sequence reads: CASSQGGSGIEQYF. The CDR3, as DNA: TGTGCCAGCAGCCAAGGCGGGTCCGGGATCGAGCAGTACTTC.

The count of this clone is one. This rearrangement joins TRBV3-1 (or the pseudogene TRBV3-2) to TRBJ2-3; TRBD2 matches at 7 bases. The CDR3 consists of 15 residues. J was trimmed by 1 base and V by 4 bases; bases with no gene match: 5. Looked up from germline, CDR1 is LGHDT and CDR2 is YNNKEL (reference sequence). The CDR3 sequence is CASSLPGGGTDTQYF. In nucleotides, the CDR3 is TGTGCCAGCAGCCTTCCTGGGGGGGGCACAGATACGCAGTATTTT.

The rearrangement uses TRBV3-1 (or the pseudogene TRBV3-2) and TRBJ1-2, with D maybe TRBD1 (5 bases). The length of the CDR3 is 14 residues. V was trimmed by 0 bases and J by 9 bases, leaving 14 bases between them. Germline assignment: CDR1 LGHDT and CDR2 YNNKEL (reference sequence). The CDR3 DNA reads as TGTGCCAGCAGCCAAGAGGGAGGGGCGGGTAGCTACACCTTC. Its translation: CASSQEGGAGSYTF.

The V call is TRBV19, the J call TRBJ1-1; 8 bases map to TRBD1. Germline V gives CDR1 LNHDA, CDR2 SQIVND (reference sequence). J was trimmed by 4 bases and V by 0 bases; bases with no gene match: 1. This CDR3 has 14 amino acids. The CDR3 reads CASSIETGGTEAFF. In nucleotides, the CDR3 is TGTGCCAGTAGTATAGAAACAGGGGGCACTGAAGCTTTCTTT.

This rearrangement joins TRBV6-5 to TRBJ1-1, with D perhaps matching TRBD1 (6 bases). The CDR3 loop spans 15 amino acids. Germline assignment: CDR1 MNHEY and CDR2 SVGAGI. Trimming left V 5 bases short and J 0 bases short, with 13 bases between. The CDR3 loop reads CASSRTGIMNTEAFF. CDR3 nucleotide sequence: TGTGCCAGCAGTCGAACAGGGATAATGAACACTGAAGCTTTCTTT.

The rearrangement uses TRBV10-3 and TRBJ1-1; unclear D gene. The V end was cut by 10 bases, the J end by 0 bases, with 12 bases between. This CDR3 region has 13 residues. Germline V gives CDR1 ENHRY, CDR2 SYGVKD. The CDR3 coding sequence is TGTGCCACCGGGGTCGGCCTGAACACTGAAGCTTTCTTT. Protein product: CATGVGLNTEAFF.

V and J are TRBV20-1 and TRBJ1-3; D ambiguous. The CDR3 runs 11 residues. CDR1 is DFQATT, CDR2 SNEGSKA, per germline (reference sequence). The germline V and J ends were trimmed by 7 bases and 1 base, with 5 bases remaining between them. This CDR3 is CSVESGNTIYF. The CDR3 bases are TGCAGTGTTGAGTCTGGAAACACCATATATTTT.

The rearrangement uses TRBV11-3 and TRBJ2-7, with TRBD1 matching 9 bases. The V gene's germline CDR1 is SGHNT and CDR2 YENEEA. Unmatched junction bases numbered 8, after V lost 5 bases and J lost 6 bases. This CDR3 is 14 amino acids long. The DNA for the CDR3 is TGTGCCAGCAGCCCCGGGACAGGGAGGTCCGAGCAGTACTTC. Protein sequence: CASSPGTGRSEQYF.

V gene TRBV10-3 combines with J gene TRBJ1-1; D uncertain. The CDR3 contains 16 residues. Trimming left V 0 bases short and J 1 base short, with 12 bases between. CDR1 and CDR2 from the germline V gene are ENHRY and SYGVKD. The CDR3 DNA is TGTGCCATCAGTGAGTCGACGAGGAGGGAGAACACTGAAGCTTTCTTT. Its translation is CAISESTRRENTEAFF.

The chain employs TRBV11-2 and TRBJ1-1; possible D gene TRBD1, 5 bases. Germline CDR1 SGHAT, CDR2 FQNNGV. The ends were cut back, 1 base at V and 2 bases at J, with 8 bases in the middle. This CDR3 contains 14 residues. CDR3 nucleotides: TGTGCCAGCAGCTTAGGAAGGGGAAACACTGAAGCTTTCTTT. Protein: CASSLGRGNTEAFF.

The J gene is TRBJ2-7, the V gene TRBV6-5; maybe TRBD2 (6 bases). V lost 2 bases and J 0 bases, leaving 14 bases between the germline ends. The CDR3 length is 16 residues. In germline, CDR1 is MNHEY, CDR2 SVGAGI. The CDR3 bases are TGTGCCAGCAGTTACGGCAGCGGGTGGAGCTCCTACGAGCAGTACTTC. Translation: CASSYGSGWSSYEQYF.

The chain recombines TRBV2 with TRBJ1-2, with 10 bases fitting TRBD1. CDR1 SNHLY and CDR2 FYNNEI come from the germline V gene. V was clipped by 5 bases and J by 2 bases; unmatched bases: 2. The CDR3 has 14 amino acids. The DNA of the CDR3 is TGTGCCAGCAGTAGACAGGGGGCAAACTATGGCTACACCTTC. Its protein is CASSRQGANYGYTF.

The rearrangement joins TRBV5-1 to TRBJ2-3; 9 positions match TRBD1. The CDR3 runs 16 residues. CDR1 and CDR2 (germline): SGHRS, YFSETQ. Trimming cost V 0 bases and J 3 bases; bases outside gene matches: 5. The CDR3 loop is CASSLAGTGWTDTQYF. The DNA of the CDR3 is TGCGCCAGCAGCTTGGCGGGGACAGGGTGGACAGATACGCAGTATTTT.